The rows below give T cell receptor beta chains drawn from one sample of a study of shared clonotypes between healthy human individuals. Only in-frame clones appear in the TCRdb table, and some are missing; sequencing was by immunoSEQ multiplex PCR. The sample contains about 2.3 million clones, over 90% of which appear only once. The specimen sequenced was naive CD4+ T cells from PBMCs. The receptors shown here come from a man younger than 35 in good health. Some clones in this sample may be carry-over from other donors' samples. The CDR3 runs from the conserved cysteine through the conserved F or W. Fields, in order: J gene, D gene, V gene, clone size, CDR3 DNA, CDR3 protein. A D gene is named only where the DNA matches it firmly. The size of a clone is reported for some rows only, either as once, few or many, or as a class for expanded clones.

TRBJ1-4 . TRBV28 . TGTGCCAGCAGTTTGGCCGGGACGGCCGCAACTAATGAAAAACTGTTTTTT CASSLAGTAATNEKLFF
TRBJ1-2 . TRBV5-4 . TGTGCCAGCACCGACCTCTCAGGGCCCCCCGCTAGGAGCTATGGCTACACCTTC CASTDLSGPPARSYGYTF
TRBJ1-3 . TRBV28 . TGTGCCAGCAGTAGACAGGTCTTGAGCAGCACCATATATTTT CASSRQVLSSTIYF
TRBJ2-4 . TRBV7-9 . TGTGCCAGCAGCCCGCCTGGATTGCTAAAAAACATTCAGTACTTC CASSPPGLLKNIQYF
TRBJ1-2 TRBD1 TRBV6-5 . TGTGCCAGCAGTTACCAGATCAGACAGGGGGCAGGTGGCTACACCTTC CASSYQIRQGAGGYTF
TRBJ2-3 TRBD2 TRBV5-4 . TGTGCCAGCAGCCCCGGGACTAGCGGCTCCACAGATACGCAGTATTTT CASSPGTSGSTDTQYF
TRBJ2-1 . TRBV4-1 . TGCGCCAGCAGGCCAGAATTCCAGACTAAGGGCTCCTACAATGAGCAGTTCTTC CASRPEFQTKGSYNEQFF
TRBJ1-1 . TRBV4-3 few TGCGCCAGCAGCCAAGATCGGGCGAACACTGAAGCTTTCTTT CASSQDRANTEAFF
TRBJ2-5 TRBD2 TRBV9 . TGTGCCAGCAGCGCCTCAACTAGCGGCCAAGAGACCCAGTACTTC CASSASTSGQETQYF
TRBJ1-4 TRBD1 TRBV27 . TGTGCCAGCAGTCCGAGGACAGGGTTTGATGAAAAACTGTTTTTT CASSPRTGFDEKLFF
TRBJ2-6 TRBD1 TRBV5-1 once TGCGCCAGCAGCTGGGGACAGTTCCTCTCTGGGGCCAACGTCCTGACTTTC CASSWGQFLSGANVLTF
TRBJ2-7 . TRBV25-1 once TGTGCCAGCAGTGCGACAGGCGGTACCTACGAGCAGTACTTC CASSATGGTYEQYF
TRBJ2-1 TRBD2 TRBV7-9 . TGTGCCAGCACCCTCGTCGGGGCTAGCGGTTTATACAATGAGCAGTTCTTC CASTLVGASGLYNEQFF
TRBJ1-5 . TRBV30 . TGTGCCTGGAGTGTACGAGGAGGCCCCAATCAGCCCCAGCATTTT CAWSVRGGPNQPQHF
TRBJ1-2 . TRBV28 . TGTGCCAGCAGCGCAGTTTACAGGGAACTGTATGGCTACACCTTC CASSAVYRELYGYTF
TRBJ1-2 TRBD1 TRBV15 . TGTGCCACCAGCAGAGATCTAGACAGGGGCACCTATGGCTACACCTTC CATSRDLDRGTYGYTF
TRBJ2-7 TRBD2 TRBV5-1 . TGCGCCAGCAGCTTAAGACTAGCGGGGTACGAGCAGTACTTC CASSLRLAGYEQYF
TRBJ1-2 . TRBV19 . TGTGCCAGTAGTATTTTCCGCGCTAACTATGGCTACACCTTC CASSIFRANYGYTF
TRBJ2-3 TRBD2 TRBV5-1 . TGCGCCAGCAGCTTGGGGGTAGCGGGAAGGTTTCTCACAGATACGCAGTATTTT CASSLGVAGRFLTDTQYF
TRBJ2-4 TRBD1 TRBV28 . TGTGCCAGCAGCAGACCGACAGGGGGCATAAACATTCAGTACTTC CASSRPTGGINIQYF
TRBJ2-3 . TRBV4-1 . TGCGCCAGCAGCCAAGGGTTTGGAGATACGCAGTATTTT CASSQGFGDTQYF
TRBJ2-4 . TRBV7-2 . TGTGCCAGCAGCTCCGTCCGACAGCTAGCCAAAAACATTCAGTACTTC CASSSVRQLAKNIQYF
TRBJ1-2 . TRBV28 . TGTGCCAGCAGTCCAAATAACTATGGCTACACCTTC CASSPNNYGYTF
TRBJ1-1 TRBD1 TRBV7-2 . TGTGCCAGCAGCACAACAGGGGGAAGGACAGAAGCTTTCTTT CASSTTGGRTEAFF